This T cell receptor (beta chain) was retrieved from a study of cytomegalovirus exposure and HLA in healthy donors. General study points: The only immune exposure information that was available was CMV serostatus. As a later analysis showed, several of the most significant clusters appeared to be linked to common viral pathogens.

This clone has a handful of counts. Its target is not known. With 5 bases clipped from V and 6 bases from J, the junction kept 10 bases outside the gene matches. This CDR3 is 15 amino acids long. The germline gives CDR1 MNHNS, CDR2 SASEGT. The PCR was carried out with 60 Vbeta primers and 13 Jbeta primers. Produced via immunoSEQ multiplex PCR; TCRdb's table is partial and in-frame only. Among about 170,000 clones, under 85% were seen once, and the ten largest hold over 2%. The receptor's source is a human donor in good health. The specimen sequenced was PBMCs. The chain joins TRBV6-1 to TRBJ1-1, with TRBD1 identical over 9 bases. The CDR3: CASSPRTGEDPEAFF. The CDR3 coding sequence is TGTGCCAGCAGTCCTCGGACAGGGGAGGACCCTGAAGCTTTCTTT.